This T cell receptor (beta chain) was sequenced in a study of T cells in Graves' hyperthyroidism and ophthalmopathy. Findings of the study overall: In the blood, most expanded thyroid clonotypes above 0.001 appeared as well. Model output signaled ophthalmopathy a median 6.5 months ahead of onset.

The length of the CDR3 is 14 residues. Germline V gene sequence: CDR1 SGHTA, CDR2 FQGNSA. Trimming cost V 5 bases and J 3 bases, with 14 bases left between them. TCR beta CDR3 region amplification was performed from RNA transcripts. First-round RT-PCR targeting the TCR CDR3 was performed with the HTBI primer set. MiXCR, run by TCRdb on the multiplex PCR reads, gives a single entry per CDR3 protein. The table shows a few hundred thousand distinct CDR3 sequences, with roughly 50% occurring only once. Those with hyperthyroidism were 18 to 65 years old, newly diagnosed, and ill for under 2 months. This clonotype was found a few times. What it binds is unknown.

The TCR was taken from a woman younger than 30 with Graves' hyperthyroidism. The chain links TRBV7-2 to TRBJ2-7; D might be TRBD2 (6 bases). The sequenced sample was peripheral blood or thyroid tissue (not recorded which). The CDR3 bases are TGTGCCAGCAGCGTAGGACTAAGTCTCTACGAGCAGTACTTC. Encoded protein: CASSVGLSLYEQYF.